The 8 T cell receptor beta chains listed next were all sequenced from one sample in a study of response to subunit inactivated influenza vaccine. One entry per CDR3 protein results from TCRdb running MiXCR on the RT-PCR reads. The sample shows around 480,000 distinct CDR3 sequences, 9.5% to 13% of them seen only once. The sequences come from PBMCs from blood, collected more than 35 days after vaccination. The receptors originated from a man aged 45-65 years who received an inactivated influenza vaccine.

This clonotype was counted at least ten times. The chain is built from TRBV7-8 and TRBJ2-1; 12 bases are a match to TRBD1. The CDR3 spans 17 residues. Trimming cost V 2 bases and J 4 bases; bases outside gene matches: 6. Germline lookup yields CDR1 SGHVS and CDR2 FQNEAQ. As DNA, the CDR3 is TGTGCCAGCAGCTTATTACCGGGACAGGGGGCTTACAATGAGCAGTTCTTC. Its translation is CASSLLPGQGAYNEQFF.

The chain links TRBV12-3 or TRBV12-4 to TRBJ2-1, with TRBD1 as a possible D gene (6 bases). The CDR3 has 15 amino acids. The V end lost 7 bases, the J end lost 0 bases, and 13 bases lay between the germline ends. The CDR3 loop is CASNPTGISYNEQFF. In nucleotides, the CDR3 is TGTGCCAGCAACCCGACAGGTATCTCCTACAATGAGCAGTTCTTC.

The rearrangement joins TRBV3-1 to TRBJ2-5; 8 positions match TRBD2. Losses at the gene ends were 1 base for V and 5 bases for J; bases not matched to a gene: 9. CDR1 and CDR2 (germline): LGHDT, YNNKEL (reference sequence). The CDR3 has 16 residues. CDR3 sequence (DNA): TGTGCCAGCAGCCAAGCCGGGACTAGAGGTAGTGAGACCCAGTACTTC. This encodes CASSQAGTRGSETQYF.

This clonotype was recorded many times. The chain couples TRBV7-2 to TRBJ2-2; D might be TRBD1 (6 bases). This CDR3 region has 15 residues. Germline V lookup: CDR1 SGHTA, CDR2 FQGNSA. V was shortened by 3 bases and J by 0 bases, with 8 bases between the two germline ends. The CDR3 loop reads CASSFRQANTGELFF. In DNA, the CDR3 is TGTGCCAGCAGCTTCCGACAGGCGAACACCGGGGAGCTGTTTTTT. The entire variable domain, with the rest obtained from reference TRBV7-2 and TRBJ2-2, is as follows: GAGVSQSPSNKVTEKGKDVELRCDPISGHTALYWYRQSLGQGLEFLIYFQGNSAPDKSGLPSDRFSAERTGGSVSTLTIQRTQQEDSAVYLCASSFRQANTGELFFGEGSRLTVL.

This clonotype turned up a few times. The rearrangement uses TRBV5-1 and TRBJ2-1; TRBD2 aligns across 7 bases. The germline V gene has CDR1 SGHRS and CDR2 YFSETQ. The ends lost 6 bases at V and 7 bases at J; junction bases unmatched: 16. The CDR3 consists of 16 residues. CDR3 amino acids: CASNPGWGGVANEQFF. The CDR3, as DNA: TGCGCCAGCAACCCTGGTTGGGGGGGGGTCGCTAATGAGCAGTTCTTC.

This clonotype was seen at least ten times. The chain uses TRBV6-1 and TRBJ2-6; tentative D call: TRBD1 (5 bases). There are 17 residues in the CDR3. In germline, CDR1 is MNHNS, CDR2 SASEGT. V lost 6 bases and J 1 base, leaving 16 bases between the germline ends. CDR3 residues: CASRQVPVASGANVLTF. In DNA, the CDR3 is TGTGCCAGCAGACAGGTCCCCGTGGCTTCTGGGGCCAACGTCCTGACTTTC.

V is TRBV2 and J is TRBJ1-2; D is ambiguous. The germline V and J ends were trimmed by 1 base and 4 bases, with 7 bases remaining between them. This CDR3 comprises 13 residues. In germline, CDR1 is SNHLY, CDR2 FYNNEI. CDR3: CASSEVASYGYTF. CDR3 DNA: TGTGCCAGCAGTGAAGTAGCTTCCTATGGCTACACCTTC.

The DNA of the CDR3 is TGCAGCGTTGAGCAGACAGGGACGGCCGGGGAGCTGTTTTTT. This encodes CSVEQTGTAGELFF. The chain recombines TRBV29-1 with TRBJ2-2; 7 bases map to TRBD1. Germline values: CDR1 SQVTM, CDR2 ANQGSEA. The CDR3 is 14 residues long. After removal of 3 bases from V and 6 bases from J, the junction contained 7 bases not matched to a gene.